Listed here are 27 T cell receptor beta chains from one sample, sequenced in a study of graft-versus-host responses after intestinal transplantation. Antigens of these TCRs are unknown. Clones were read by immunoSEQ multiplex PCR, and TCRdb kept only the in-frame ones, dropping some. The repertoire holds 85,000 to 100,000 clones, 93% seen once, with about 2% in the top ten. Here the sequenced sample was unstimulated CD8+ T cells sorted from spleen or lymph node cells, taken before intestinal transplant. The receptors come from a human donor who received an intestinal transplant.

This clone appeared a single time. This chain joins TRBV5-1 and TRBJ2-3, with D perhaps matching TRBD2 (7 bases). V was shortened by 2 bases and J by 3 bases, with 10 bases between the two germline ends. Per the germline V gene, CDR1 is SGHRS and CDR2 is YFSETQ. The CDR3 covers 14 residues. The CDR3 nucleotides are TGCGCCAGCAGCTTAGGGGGGGTGACAGATACGCAGTATTTT. Translating it yields CASSLGGVTDTQYF.

This clone occurred once. V and J are TRBV13 and TRBJ2-3; 15 nucleotides align to TRBD2. V shed 5 bases, J shed 8 bases, and the junction held 17 bases outside the gene matches. The CDR3 contains 19 residues. Per germline, CDR1 PRHDT and CDR2 FYEKMQ (reference sequence). CDR3 DNA: TGTGCCAGCAGCATTGGACTAGCGGGGGGGCAACTCGTTTTGGGTACGCAGTATTTT. This translates into CASSIGLAGGQLVLGTQYF.

V gene TRBV11-2 combines with J gene TRBJ2-6; D is ambiguous. The CDR3 totals 15 residues. Trimming stripped 2 bases from V and 2 bases from J, with 7 bases between. Germline CDR1 reads SGHAT; CDR2 reads FQNNGV. Written as DNA, the CDR3 is TGTGCCAGCAGCTTAATAGTCGCTGGGGCCAACGTCCTGACTTTC. It is translated as CASSLIVAGANVLTF.

This chain joins TRBV7-7 and TRBJ2-5; D unresolved. The length of the CDR3 is 15 residues. Germline values: CDR1 SSHAT, CDR2 FNYEAQ (reference sequence). V lost 1 base and J lost 7, with 16 bases in between. The CDR3 region has the DNA TGTGCCAGCAGCTTAGGCCCCAGTCAGCTAGGGACCCAGTACTTC. Translated: CASSLGPSQLGTQYF. The entire variable domain, with the rest obtained from reference TRBV7-7 and TRBJ2-5, is as follows: GAGVSQSPRYKVTKRGQDVTLRCDPISSHATLYWYQQALGQGPEFLTYFNYEAQPDKSGLPSDRFSAERPEGSISTLTIQRTEQRDSAMYRCASSLGPSQLGTQYFGPGTRLLVL.

This chain joins TRBV7-8 and TRBJ2-3; 9 bases match TRBD1. J lost 4 bases, V lost 4 bases, and 3 bases had no gene match. Germline CDR1 reads SGHVS; CDR2 reads FQNEAQ. This CDR3 has 14 residues. The CDR3 DNA reads TGTGCCAGCAGCTATGGGACAGGGTCAGATACGCAGTATTTT. Encoded protein: CASSYGTGSDTQYF.

The chain carries TRBV7-2 and TRBJ2-7; perhaps TRBD2 as D (6 bases). This CDR3 contains 14 residues. V lost 5 bases and J lost 2, with 13 bases in between. In germline, CDR1 is SGHTA, CDR2 FQGNSA. In DNA, the CDR3 is TGTGCCAGCAGCGCAGTGGGGGGTACCTACGAGCAGTACTTC. It encodes CASSAVGGTYEQYF.

The rearrangement links TRBV27 to TRBJ1-4, with TRBD1 identical over 9 bases. Germline V gene sequence: CDR1 MNHEY, CDR2 SMNVEV (reference sequence). Germline trimming cut 4 bases from V and 6 bases from J; bases unmatched to any gene: 0. The CDR3 has 13 residues. CDR3 sequence: CASSWTGDEKLFF. The DNA for the CDR3 is TGTGCCAGCAGTTGGACAGGGGATGAAAAACTGTTTTTT.

J is TRBJ2-1 and V is TRBV27, with TRBD1 identical over 7 bases. Unmatched junction bases numbered 11, after V lost 6 bases and J lost 6 bases. CDR1 MNHEY and CDR2 SMNVEV come from the germline V gene (reference sequence). This CDR3 comprises 15 residues. The chain's CDR3 is CASRLTGAGGNEQFF. The DNA for the CDR3 is TGTGCCAGCAGGCTTACCGGGGCAGGGGGCAATGAGCAGTTCTTC.

The V call is TRBV5-6, the J call TRBJ1-1, with 9 bases that match TRBD1. Unmatched junction bases numbered 9, after V lost 2 bases and J lost 4 bases. This CDR3 region has 16 residues. Germline CDR1 reads SGHDT; CDR2 reads YYEEEE. The CDR3 is CASSFGQGSFGTEAFF. The CDR3 DNA sequence: TGTGCCAGCAGCTTTGGACAGGGGAGTTTTGGCACTGAAGCTTTCTTT.

The chain recombines TRBV13 with TRBJ2-3; 10 bases match TRBD2. Germline V CDR1 and CDR2: PRHDT, FYEKMQ (reference sequence). The CDR3 runs 15 residues. V trimming: 1 base; J trimming: 4 bases; junction bases outside the gene matches: 2. Here the CDR3 reads CASSLERGGPDTQYF. DNA for the CDR3: TGTGCCAGCAGCTTAGAGCGGGGGGGGCCAGATACGCAGTATTTT.

The chain uses TRBV19 and TRBJ2-3; 10 bases align to TRBD1. This CDR3 region has 15 residues. From germline, CDR1 is LNHDA and CDR2 SQIVND (reference sequence). With V trimmed by 5 bases and J by 2 bases, 4 bases remained unmatched. The CDR3 here is CASSRTGGDTDTQYF. In DNA, the CDR3 is TGTGCCAGTAGTCGGACAGGGGGTGACACAGATACGCAGTATTTT.

The J gene is TRBJ2-1, the V gene TRBV4-3, with 7 bases fitting TRBD2. Germline V gene lookup returns CDR1 LGHNA and CDR2 YSLEER. CDR3 size: 19 residues. With V trimmed by 0 bases and J by 6 bases, 17 bases remained unmatched. Here the CDR3 DNA reads TGCGCCAGCAGCCAAGATTTGAGGCCCGGGACTAACTCATCCAATGAGCAGTTCTTC. Its translation: CASSQDLRPGTNSSNEQFF.

The chain combines TRBV30 with TRBJ1-2; D call uncertain. V lost 1 base and J 3 bases, leaving 15 bases between the germline ends. The CDR3 is 15 residues long. Looked up from germline, CDR1 is GTSNPN and CDR2 is SVGIG (reference sequence). CDR3 sequence: CAWSEPSSEYYGYTF. The CDR3 region has the DNA TGTGCCTGGAGTGAACCCTCCTCGGAGTACTATGGCTACACCTTC. Drawing the rest from reference TRBV30 and TRBJ1-2, the complete variable domain is SQTIHQWPATLVQPVGSPLSLECTVEGTSNPNLYWYRQAAGRGLQLLFYSVGIGQISSEVPQNLSASRPQDRQFILSSKKLLLSDSGFYLCAWSEPSSEYYGYTFGSGTRLTVV.

V and J are TRBV14 and TRBJ1-1; TRBD1 matches at 7 bases. V shed 3 bases, J shed 3 bases, and the junction held 7 bases outside the gene matches. This CDR3 region has 15 residues. Looked up from germline, CDR1 is SGHDN and CDR2 is FVKESK. The CDR3 spells CASSQAGTEDTEAFF. For the CDR3, the DNA is TGTGCCAGCAGCCAGGCGGGGACAGAGGACACTGAAGCTTTCTTT.

This chain uses TRBV14 with TRBJ2-3, with TRBD1 identical over 7 bases. Germline CDR1 reads SGHDN; CDR2 reads FVKESK. V shed 4 bases and J 0 bases; nucleotides not matched to a gene: 7. This CDR3 is 16 amino acids long. The CDR3 sequence: CASSPWDSTSTDTQYF. For the CDR3, the DNA is TGTGCCAGCAGCCCTTGGGACAGTACTAGCACAGATACGCAGTATTTT.

The V gene is TRBV6-5, the J gene TRBJ2-7; TRBD1 matches 10 bases. Trimming removed 10 bases from V and 2 bases from J; junction bases left unmatched: 5. The CDR3 has 13 residues. Germline assignment: CDR1 MNHEY and CDR2 SVGAGI. CDR3 loop: CANGQGVTYEQYF. The CDR3 nucleotides are TGTGCCAACGGACAGGGGGTCACCTACGAGCAGTACTTC.

The CDR3 is CASRHEDRGSETQYF. CDR3 nucleotides: TGTGCCAGCCGGCACGAGGACAGGGGAAGCGAGACCCAGTACTTC. This rearrangement joins TRBV6-1 to TRBJ2-5; 9 positions agree with TRBD1. Unmatched junction bases numbered 12, after V lost 8 bases and J lost 5 bases. From germline, CDR1 is MNHNS and CDR2 SASEGT. The CDR3 runs to 15 residues.

In its sample, this clone was seen a few times. The V gene is TRBV5-6, the J gene TRBJ1-4, with 8 bases that match TRBD1. Germline lookup yields CDR1 SGHDT and CDR2 YYEEEE. With V trimmed by 4 bases and J by 7 bases, 6 bases remained unmatched. CDR3 length equals 14 residues. CDR3 DNA: TGTGCCAGCAGCCTTGACAGGGGAGGTGAAAAACTGTTTTTT. Amino acid sequence: CASSLDRGGEKLFF.

This clone was observed a few times. The genes are TRBV2 and TRBJ1-4, with unresolved D. Trimming removed 8 bases at V and 7 bases at J, with 17 bases between. Germline V gene lookup returns CDR1 SNHLY and CDR2 FYNNEI. The CDR3 loop spans 14 amino acids. The CDR3 here is CASEGPGPSEKLFF. The CDR3 region has the DNA TGTGCCAGCGAGGGTCCGGGTCCGAGTGAAAAACTGTTTTTT.

The DNA of the CDR3 is TGTGCCAGCAGTGAAGCGGAAAATGCTAGGCATGAGCAGTTCTTC. Its translation: CASSEAENARHEQFF. V and J are TRBV2 and TRBJ2-1; unclear D gene. The CDR3 has 15 residues. Trimming removed 0 bases at V and 8 bases at J, with 14 bases between. Germline CDR1 is SNHLY and CDR2 is FYNNEI.

The rearrangement uses TRBV7-2 and TRBJ2-1; the match to TRBD2 covers 10 bases. The CDR3 is made up of 13 amino acids. Germline V gives CDR1 SGHTA, CDR2 FQGNSA. J gave up 9 bases and V 4 bases, and 3 bases lay outside the gene matches. CDR3 DNA: TGTGCCAGCAGCTCGTGGACTAGCGGTGAGCAGTTCTTC. Its translation: CASSSWTSGEQFF.

The V and J genes are TRBV30 and TRBJ1-2; 9 bases agree with TRBD1. Trimming at V came to 5 bases and at J to 3 bases, leaving 4 bases not matched to a gene. The CDR3 has 13 amino acids. Germline lookup yields CDR1 GTSNPN and CDR2 SVGIG (reference sequence). The CDR3 loop reads CAWWDRVDYGYTF. CDR3 nucleotide sequence: TGTGCCTGGTGGGACAGGGTCGACTATGGCTACACCTTC.

The gene calls are TRBV9 and TRBJ1-2, with 8 positions matching TRBD1. The CDR3 extends over 18 amino acids. V lost 4 bases and J lost 8; bases outside the gene matches: 22. The germline V gene encodes CDR1 SGDLS and CDR2 YYNGEE. CDR3 region: CASSQLMPTQGASRGYTF. The CDR3 DNA reads TGTGCCAGCAGCCAGCTTATGCCGACGCAGGGGGCCTCTAGGGGCTACACCTTC.

The count of this clone is one. The genes are TRBV4-3 and TRBJ2-3; 11 nucleotides match TRBD2. The ends lost 1 base at V and 5 bases at J; junction bases unmatched: 5. The germline V gene has CDR1 LGHNA and CDR2 YSLEER. This CDR3 comprises 16 residues. CDR3 amino acids: CASSQVRGLAGDTQYF. The CDR3 coding sequence is TGCGCCAGCAGCCAAGTTAGAGGACTAGCGGGAGATACGCAGTATTTT.

The chain recombines TRBV10-2 with TRBJ1-2, with D maybe TRBD1 (6 bases). Germline V gene sequence: CDR1 WSHSY, CDR2 SAAADI. The CDR3 is 17 residues long. Trimming stripped 0 bases from V and 2 bases from J, with 16 bases between. Here the CDR3 DNA reads TGCGCCAGCAGTGAGTCATTCTCAGGGGCACAAAACTATGGCTACACCTTC. Amino acids: CASSESFSGAQNYGYTF.

The rearrangement links TRBV10-2 to TRBJ2-7; D may be TRBD2 (5 bases). Deletions cut 3 bases from V and 6 bases from J, with 15 bases between. The CDR3 runs to 14 residues. Germline CDR1 reads WSHSY; CDR2 reads SAAADI. This chain's CDR3 is CASSDMGVRGEQYF. CDR3 nucleotides: TGCGCCAGCAGTGACATGGGAGTAAGAGGCGAGCAGTACTTC.

A single count supports this clone. In DNA form, the CDR3 reads TGTGCCAGTAGTATACGGGGGGAGGTCGGGGAGCTGTTTTTT. Protein sequence: CASSIRGEVGELFF. This chain joins TRBV19 and TRBJ2-2, with 7 bases that match TRBD2. There are 14 residues in the CDR3. Germline V gene lookup returns CDR1 LNHDA and CDR2 SQIVND (reference sequence). V trimming: 2 bases; J trimming: 7 bases; junction bases outside the gene matches: 4.